In this sample, the clone carrying this TCR beta chain turned up once. What it binds is not known. This CDR3 region has 14 residues. The germline gives CDR1 MNHEY, CDR2 SMNVEV (reference sequence). V shed 4 bases and J shed 1 base, with 11 bases lying between them. The sample originates from a study of neoadjuvant anti-PD-1 for oral cavity cancer. Most PBMC samples had roughly 0.45 ug input DNA in six replicates. Measured with immunoSEQ multiplex PCR; TCRdb has only the in-frame clones, and not every one. The sample has under 85,000 clones; more than 80% are singletons. General study results and limits: Post-nivolumab, blood T cell clonality was significantly elevated in non-responders.

The clonotype comes from a person aged 35-80 years with oral cavity squamous cell carcinoma. This sample comprised PBMCs, obtained before nivolumab (anti-PD-1) treatment. This chain joins TRBV27 and TRBJ2-7; maybe TRBD1 (5 bases). CDR3 sequence (DNA): TGTGCCAGCAGTTACCGCAAGGGGTCCTACGAGCAGTACTTC. Protein sequence: CASSYRKGSYEQYF.